The clone carrying this T cell receptor beta chain was detected a few times. The data belong to a study of identical twins. The cDNA had a unique molecular identifier and a template-switch universal primer site. TCRdb reprocessed the 5' RACE reads with MiXCR, giving one entry per CDR3 protein. The table includes hundreds of thousands of distinct CDR3 sequences, more than 6.5% detected once. This CDR3 is built from 12 residues. Germline-derived CDR1 and CDR2 are MNHNS and SASEGT. V gave up 6 bases and J gave up 6 bases, with 8 bases separating them. These data also featured in a second study, about yellow fever vaccine responses in identical twins.

The receptor comes from a young woman in good health. The sequencing sample was made of memory (CD45RO+) T cells sorted from blood. This sequence joins TRBV6-1 and TRBJ2-2, with no clear D. CDR3 nucleotide sequence: TGTGCCAGCAGGGTAATGCCCGGGGAGCTGTTTTTT. It encodes CASRVMPGELFF.